The sequence of this T cell receptor beta chain was determined in a study of CD8 T cells in Susac syndrome. Germline-derived CDR1 and CDR2 are MDHEN and SYDVKM. V gave up 3 bases and J gave up 16 bases, with 15 bases separating them. CDR3 length: 12 amino acids. Reverse transcription of roughly 0.5 to 1 ug RNA was performed with random hexamers. TCRdb passed the immunoSEQ multiplex PCR reads through MiXCR, listing each CDR3 protein once. This sample has approximately 120,000 distinct CDR3 sequences; roughly 97% occur once, and the top ten carry 0.096%. This TCR derives from a human donor in good health. The sequencing sample was made of CD4+ T cells from PBMCs. The genes are TRBV28 and TRBJ2-2; tentatively, D is TRBD1 or TRBD2 (5 bases each). CDR3: CASSFSLGVAFF. DNA of the CDR3: TGTGCCAGCAGTTTCTCCCTGGGGGTGGCGTTTTTT.